Listed here are 25 T cell receptor beta chains from one sample, sequenced in a study of T-cell memory formation after mild COVID-19. TCRdb reprocessed the 5' RACE reads with MiXCR, giving one entry per CDR3 protein. In the table there are 140,000 to 150,000 distinct CDR3 sequences, roughly 6.3% of which are singletons. Sequencing was performed on PBMCs or a T cell subset sorted from them (not recorded which). The source of these receptors is an adult woman who had mild COVID-19 (a few samples of this study predate the infection). Cell type and time point are not known.

This clonotype was counted at least ten times. The gene calls are TRBV12-3 or TRBV12-4 and TRBJ1-2; D is uncertain. V was trimmed by 5 bases and J by 5 bases, leaving 12 bases between them. The CDR3 covers 13 residues. The CDR3 is CASSPERTYGYTF. The CDR3 DNA reads TGTGCCAGCAGTCCCGAGCGGACTTATGGCTACACCTTC.

This clonotype has more than one count but fewer than ten. CDR3: CATSDPGLNTEAFF. In DNA form, the CDR3 reads TGTGCCACCAGTGACCCGGGATTGAACACTGAAGCTTTCTTT. The chain couples TRBV24-1 to TRBJ1-1; D is uncertain. This CDR3 comprises 14 residues. V was shortened by 4 bases and J by 0 bases, with 8 bases between the two germline ends. Germline V gene sequence: CDR1 KGHDR, CDR2 SFDVKD.

V gene TRBV12-3 or TRBV12-4 combines with J gene TRBJ2-1, with D perhaps matching TRBD1 (6 bases). V lost 4 bases and J 0 bases, leaving 10 bases between the germline ends. The CDR3 consists of 15 residues. DNA for the CDR3: TGTGCCAGCAGTTGGGGGCACAGCTCCTACAATGAGCAGTTCTTC. Its protein product is CASSWGHSSYNEQFF.

A few counts support this clonotype. The chain couples TRBV3-1 to TRBJ2-1, with TRBD1 identical over 8 bases. Per the germline V gene, CDR1 is LGHDT and CDR2 is YNNKEL (reference sequence). CDR3 length: 15 residues. Trimming cost V 6 bases and J 10 bases; bases outside gene matches: 14. CDR3 loop: CASSPRQGAGVEQFF. The CDR3 region has the DNA TGTGCCAGCAGTCCAAGGCAGGGGGCAGGTGTGGAGCAGTTCTTC.

This clonotype was detected many times. The chain has TRBV20-1 and TRBJ2-2; D is undetermined. This CDR3 region has 13 residues. The V end lost 0 bases, the J end lost 4 bases, and 6 bases lay between the germline ends. From germline, CDR1 is DFQATT and CDR2 SNEGSKA (reference sequence). CDR3 region: CSAREGITGELFF. In DNA form, the CDR3 reads TGCAGTGCTAGAGAGGGCATCACCGGGGAGCTGTTTTTT.

This clonotype was recorded many times. The chain employs TRBV5-1 and TRBJ2-3; the D call may be TRBD1 or TRBD2 (5 bases each). This CDR3 is 15 amino acids long. V was trimmed by 6 bases and J by 1 base, leaving 15 bases between them. CDR1 and CDR2 from the germline V gene are SGHRS and YFSETQ. The CDR3: CASILRDPRTDTQYF. CDR3 nucleotide sequence: TGCGCCAGCATCCTCCGGGACCCTCGCACAGATACGCAGTATTTT. The full variable domain, its missing parts supplied by reference TRBV5-1 and TRBJ2-3, is KAGVTQTPRYLIKTRGQQVTLSCSPISGHRSVSWYQQTPGQGLQFLFEYFSETQRNKGNFPGRFSGRQFSNSRSEMNVSTLELGDSALYLCASILRDPRTDTQYFGPGTRLTVL.

The chain has TRBV7-2 and TRBJ2-1, with D unresolved. CDR1 is SGHTA, CDR2 FQGNSA, per germline. The V and J ends lost 2 bases and 1 base respectively, with 12 bases between them. The CDR3 has 16 amino acids. CDR3 DNA sequence: TGTGCCAGCAGCTTAATCGGGCGCGGATCCTACAATGAGCAGTTCTTC. Translating gives CASSLIGRGSYNEQFF.

The chain has TRBV12-3 or TRBV12-4 and TRBJ2-2; D unresolved. The germline V and J ends were trimmed by 2 bases and 0 bases, with 7 bases remaining between them. CDR3 length: 15 residues. Here the CDR3 reads CASSLRTPNTGELFF. CDR3 nucleotide sequence: TGTGCCAGCAGTTTAAGGACCCCGAACACCGGGGAGCTGTTTTTT.

V is TRBV7-6 and J is TRBJ2-2; D unclear. Germline CDR1 SGHVS, CDR2 FNYEAQ. The CDR3 totals 16 residues. V lost 5 bases and J lost 0, with 13 bases in between. The CDR3 nucleotides read TGTGCCAGCAGCCCGAGAGGAAGCGCGAACACCGGGGAGCTGTTTTTT. It is translated as CASSPRGSANTGELFF.

The sample holds many counts of this clonotype. J is TRBJ2-5 and V is TRBV5-1, with D possibly TRBD1 on 5 matching bases. The CDR3 runs 14 residues. V was pared by 0 bases and J by 1 base, with 7 bases between. Germline loops: CDR1 SGHRS, CDR2 YFSETQ. CDR3 region: CASSLGQPQETQYF. The CDR3 DNA reads as TGCGCCAGCAGCTTGGGACAGCCCCAAGAGACCCAGTACTTC.

This clonotype has at least ten counts. The V call is TRBV5-1, the J call TRBJ1-1; 7 nucleotides match TRBD1. Trimming at V came to 4 bases and at J to 0 bases, leaving 9 bases not matched to a gene. Germline CDR1 reads SGHRS; CDR2 reads YFSETQ. The CDR3 spans 16 residues. The CDR3 DNA is TGCGCCAGCAGCCTGAGACAGGGTTTGATGAACACTGAAGCTTTCTTT. It is translated as CASSLRQGLMNTEAFF.

This clonotype appeared a few times. The rearrangement joins TRBV18 to TRBJ2-7; 10 bases are shared with TRBD2. From germline, CDR1 is KGHSH and CDR2 LQKENI. J lost 1 base, V lost 6 bases, and 6 bases had no gene match. The CDR3 has 15 residues. CDR3 bases: TGTGCCAGCTCTCCCGGACTAGCGGATTCCTACGAGCAGTACTTC. It codes for CASSPGLADSYEQYF. The full variable domain, rest sourced from reference TRBV18 and TRBJ2-7, is NAGVMQNPRHLVRRRGQEARLRCSPMKGHSHVYWYRQLPEEGLKFMVYLQKENIIDESGMPKERFSAEFPKEGPSILRIQQVVRGDSAAYFCASSPGLADSYEQYFGPGTRLTVT.

The rearrangement joins TRBV2 to TRBJ2-6; possible D gene TRBD2, 5 bases. V lost 3 bases, J lost 2 bases, and 8 bases lay in between. Germline V gene data show CDR1 as SNHLY and CDR2 as FYNNEI. This CDR3 has 15 residues. CDR3 in DNA: TGTGCCAGCAGTGACGGGGTAGCTGGGGCCAACGTCCTGACTTTC. As protein: CASSDGVAGANVLTF.

V and J are TRBV18 and TRBJ1-1; D gene uncertain. V was shortened by 1 base and J by 1 base, with 4 bases between the two germline ends. CDR3 length equals 13 residues. In germline, CDR1 is KGHSH, CDR2 LQKENI. The CDR3: CASSPLSNTEAFF. The CDR3 DNA reads TGTGCCAGCTCACCACTTTCGAACACTGAAGCTTTCTTT.

To note about this clonotype: This may come from a read error, since a much larger clone is one base off. The chain has TRBV7-2 and TRBJ1-2; tentatively, D is TRBD1 (6 bases). The CDR3 consists of 15 residues. Germline values: CDR1 SGHTA, CDR2 FQGNSA. The CDR3 spells CASSLLQGSNYVYTF. CDR3 coding DNA: TGTGCCAGCAGCTTACTCCAGGGGTCTAACTATGTCTACACCTTC.

This clonotype was seen repeatedly, ten times or more. The chain has TRBV5-1 and TRBJ1-6; D remains unclear. Germline values: CDR1 SGHRS, CDR2 YFSETQ. This CDR3 spans 14 amino acids. The V and J ends lost 3 bases and 10 bases respectively, with 14 bases between them. DNA for the CDR3: TGCGCCAGCAGCTCCCTTGTGGGGTCCTCACCCCTCCACTTT. Amino acids: CASSSLVGSSPLHF.

The chain uses TRBV7-8 and TRBJ1-2; D might be TRBD1 (5 bases). Trimming removed 0 bases from V and 3 bases from J, with 20 bases in between. Germline V gives CDR1 SGHVS, CDR2 FQNEAQ. This CDR3 region has 18 residues. CDR3 nucleotide sequence: TGTGCCAGCAGCTTAGCCGGAGGGGCCATCGCCGAGGACTATGGCTACACCTTC. Protein: CASSLAGGAIAEDYGYTF.

This clonotype was picked up many times. The chain has TRBV12-3 or TRBV12-4 and TRBJ2-7; D tentatively reads TRBD1 or TRBD2 (6 bases each). The CDR3 has 14 amino acids. Trimming removed 6 bases at V and 3 bases at J, with 15 bases between. Here the CDR3 DNA reads TGTGCCAGCAGACAGGGAGGTCTAAACTACGAGCAGTACTTC. Its protein product is CASRQGGLNYEQYF.

Many counts were recorded for this clonotype. The DNA is left out, because the CDR3 cannot be placed on it with certainty; the CDR3 is given as TCRdb lists it. The chain couples TRBV20-1 to TRBJ2-1; the table's D call of TRBD2 was not tested on the DNA. The V gene's germline CDR1 is DFQATT and CDR2 SNEGSKA (reference sequence). The CDR3 spans 13 residues, counting both ends. The CDR3 loop reads CSARGSFALGALF.

The chain joins TRBV7-3 to TRBJ2-2; D remains unclear. CDR1 is SGHTA and CDR2 is FQGTGA in the germline V gene. Trimming removed 0 bases from V and 4 bases from J, with 12 bases in between. The length of the CDR3 is 16 residues. The CDR3 nucleotides read TGTGCCAGCAGCTTAACGCCGTGGCCGGGCACCGGGGAGCTGTTTTTT. Amino acids: CASSLTPWPGTGELFF.

This clonotype was seen a few times. V is TRBV7-9 and J is TRBJ2-7; D not resolved. Germline CDR1 SEHNR, CDR2 FQNEAQ (reference sequence). Trimming removed 0 bases at V and 2 bases at J, with 8 bases between. There are 14 residues in the CDR3. CDR3 nucleotides: TGTGCCAGCAGCTTAGCGCAGCTAGCCTACGAGCAGTACTTC. The encoded protein is CASSLAQLAYEQYF.

This clonotype was picked up a small number of times. The genes are TRBV20-1 and TRBJ1-2, with TRBD1 matching over 7 bases. The CDR3 has 14 amino acids. Trimming cost V 3 bases and J 4 bases; bases outside gene matches: 8. Germline CDR1 DFQATT, CDR2 SNEGSKA (reference sequence). The chain's CDR3 is CSARGQQPTYGYTF. The CDR3 nucleotides are TGCAGTGCTAGGGGACAGCAGCCTACCTATGGCTACACCTTC.

This clonotype was detected ten times or more. The chain employs TRBV15 and TRBJ2-7; the D gene could be TRBD1 or TRBD2 (5 bases each). The CDR3 is 15 amino acids. CDR1 LNHNV and CDR2 YYDKDF come from the germline V gene (reference sequence). Between the trimmed V and J ends, which lost 0 bases and 2 bases, there was a span of 11 bases. The CDR3 DNA is TGTGCCACCAGCAGAGATTCGGGGCTAGCCTACGAGCAGTACTTC. Translated, it gives CATSRDSGLAYEQYF. Filled out from reference TRBV15 and TRBJ2-7, the complete variable domain reads DAMVIQNPRYQVTQFGKPVTLSCSQTLNHNVMYWYQQKSSQAPKLLFHYYDKDFNNEADTPDNFQSRRPNTSFCFLDIRSPGLGDTAMYLCATSRDSGLAYEQYFGPGTRLTVT.

This clonotype was detected only a few times. This chain connects TRBV5-1 to TRBJ1-3; D perhaps matches TRBD1 (6 bases). This CDR3 is built from 14 residues. Per germline, CDR1 SGHRS and CDR2 YFSETQ. V was clipped by 4 bases and J by 2 bases, with 10 bases between them. CDR3 protein: CASSRGGTGNTIYF. CDR3 nucleotide sequence: TGCGCCAGCAGCAGGGGGGGTACTGGAAACACCATATATTTT.

The chain is built from TRBV5-1 and TRBJ2-7; TRBD1 agrees at 8 bases. This CDR3 region has 20 residues. With 4 bases clipped from V and 2 bases from J, the junction kept 23 bases outside the gene matches. Germline V gene sequence: CDR1 SGHRS, CDR2 YFSETQ. DNA of the CDR3: TGCGCCAGCAGCGCGGAGAGGACAGGGATAACTTATTACCCAGCCTACGAGCAGTACTTC. It yields the protein CASSAERTGITYYPAYEQYF.